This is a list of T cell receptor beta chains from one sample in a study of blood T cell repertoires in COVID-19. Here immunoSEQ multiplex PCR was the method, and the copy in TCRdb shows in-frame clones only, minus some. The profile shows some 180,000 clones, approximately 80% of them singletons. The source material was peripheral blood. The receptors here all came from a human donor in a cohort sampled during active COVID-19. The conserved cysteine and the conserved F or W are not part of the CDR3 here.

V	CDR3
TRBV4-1	ASSREALGGREVNEQF
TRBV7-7	ASSLETSGSPSAEQF
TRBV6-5	ASSFTGAASAIY
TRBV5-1	ASSRTSGSYEQY
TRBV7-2	ASSQRAVEPF
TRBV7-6	ASSLGMCGRGSCEQY
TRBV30	AWKKASGYNEQF
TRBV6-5	ASSYMGQGYT
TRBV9	ASSGDSSSYNEQF
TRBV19	ASSIAGGPNYEQY
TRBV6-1	ASSASFKGANTGELF
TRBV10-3	AISGADRQSYEQY
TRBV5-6	ASSGALLGSYNEQF
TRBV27	ASSLTGTSGTIGELF
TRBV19	ASSLGQAINEKLF
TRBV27	ASSLQGALVGTDTQY
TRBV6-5	ASSTGQGTEAF
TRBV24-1	ATSDPTGSETQY
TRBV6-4	ASSALEGSYNEQF
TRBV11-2	ASSSTGPNEKLF
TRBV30	AWHPGQGVSYEQY
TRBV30	AWSGRTGKDFSYEQY
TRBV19	ASSDSATAEAF
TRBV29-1	SAGDIGGYT
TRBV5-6	ASSPTGGSYNEQF
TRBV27	ASLRSSTDTQY
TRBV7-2	ASSLIQGGSQPQH
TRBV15	ATSIRDRGTDTQY
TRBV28	ASSLVLLAGTYEQY
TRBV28	ASTVLGGGSWTEAF
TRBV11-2	ASSPSGAGAVGEKLF
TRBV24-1	ATSDLGGTSTDTQY
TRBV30	AWSVLAGKTEAF
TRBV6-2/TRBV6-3	ASSGLWGRVGESDTQY
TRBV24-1	ATSTGLQRTQY
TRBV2	ASSRQGEGGYT
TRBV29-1	SVPTGTGTGELF
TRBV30	AWNLGAGAGNQPQH
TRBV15	ATSRGTGRNEKLF
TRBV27	ASSSLDGSYQPQH
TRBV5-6	ASSLSTDTQY
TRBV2	ASSYTGVNEKLF
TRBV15	ATSPRRILSAGTQY
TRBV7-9	ASSGDRGRETQY
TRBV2	ASSERLVGQNIQY
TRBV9	ASSVGTRVFNEQF
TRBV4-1	ASSQEARTVGTGELF
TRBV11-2	ASTTAQDEKLF
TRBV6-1	ASSEAGRGRSPLH
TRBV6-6	ASSLTGQNTGELF
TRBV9	ASSVDITGELF
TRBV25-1	ASSSWPNTGELF
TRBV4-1	ASSQTSASYEQY
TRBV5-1	ASSLGDSFPGNTIY
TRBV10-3	AISEGTPQY
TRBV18	ASSPVLQAKDEKLF
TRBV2	ASSEGGTGSSYEQY
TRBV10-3	AMDRSYQPQH
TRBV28	ASSWGDRGPNQPQH